This T cell receptor (beta chain) was sequenced for a study of identical twins. TCRdb re-analysed the 5' RACE reads in MiXCR, keeping a single row per CDR3 protein. This sample has around 220,000 distinct CDR3 sequences, with about 14% found just once. The CDR3 has 12 residues. V lost 3 bases and J lost 5, with 6 bases in between. CDR1 and CDR2 (germline): KGHDR, SFDVKD. Sequenced material: memory (CD45RO+) T cells sorted from blood. The V and J genes are TRBV24-1 and TRBJ2-5; D unresolved. This TCR was recovered from a woman younger than 35 in good health. The CDR3 here is CATSDDGETQYF. The CDR3 region has the DNA TGTGCCACCAGTGATGATGGCGAGACCCAGTACTTC.